What follows are 12 T cell receptor beta chains derived from one specimen sequenced in a study of blood T cell repertoires in COVID-19. TCRdb's copy holds only in-frame clones and misses some; the assay was immunoSEQ multiplex PCR. Among 85,000 to 120,000 clones listed, 80% to 95% were seen once. The sample was peripheral blood. Receptor source: a man younger than 35 with acute or convalescent COVID-19.

The V gene is TRBV6-6, the J gene TRBJ1-3; 11 positions match TRBD1. This CDR3 is built from 16 residues. Per the germline V gene, CDR1 is MNHNY and CDR2 is SVGAGI (reference sequence). V was clipped by 2 bases and J by 7 bases; unmatched bases: 7. The CDR3 is CASSYGDRGSRNTIYF. CDR3 DNA: TGTGCCAGCAGTTACGGGGACAGGGGGTCTCGTAACACCATATATTTT.

The chain is built from TRBV24-1 and TRBJ1-2, with D perhaps matching TRBD1 (5 bases). The CDR3 has 16 residues. CDR1 is KGHDR and CDR2 is SFDVKD in the germline V gene. V shed 4 bases and J shed 4 bases, with 18 bases lying between them. The DNA for the CDR3 is TGTGCCACCAGTGACCGAACCTCGCAGGGTCCCTATGGCTACACCTTC. Encoded protein: CATSDRTSQGPYGYTF.

This sequence joins TRBV7-6 and TRBJ1-5; TRBD1 aligns across 7 bases. This CDR3 has 18 residues. V lost 2 bases and J lost 2; bases outside the gene matches: 12. From germline, CDR1 is SGHVS and CDR2 FNYEAQ. CDR3 nucleotide sequence: TGTGCCAGCAGCTTATCCCCTATTAACAGGGGTGGCAATCAGCCCCAGCATTTT. Translated: CASSLSPINRGGNQPQHF.

This chain joins TRBV7-9 and TRBJ2-5, with D maybe TRBD2 (6 bases). Trimming left V 10 bases short and J 4 bases short, with 16 bases between. This CDR3 is 13 amino acids long. CDR1 and CDR2 from the germline V gene are SEHNR and FQNEAQ (reference sequence). The CDR3 loop is CATGRMGGETQYF. The CDR3 nucleotides read TGTGCCACCGGCAGGATGGGGGGAGAGACCCAGTACTTC.

This chain connects TRBV28 to TRBJ2-7; 9 positions match TRBD2. Per the germline V gene, CDR1 is MDHEN and CDR2 is SYDVKM. The CDR3 covers 14 residues. The ends lost 6 bases at V and 0 bases at J; junction bases unmatched: 3. The CDR3 nucleotides read TGTGCCAGCAGGGAGCGGGGGGCCTCCTACGAGCAGTACTTC. Its protein product is CASRERGASYEQYF.

V is TRBV5-1 and J is TRBJ2-3, with TRBD1 matching 7 bases. V gave up 3 bases and J gave up 0 bases; unmatched junction bases: 4. The CDR3 length is 15 residues. Germline loops: CDR1 SGHRS, CDR2 YFSETQ. DNA for the CDR3: TGCGCCAGCAGCTCGGGACAGTTTAGCACAGATACGCAGTATTTT. Encoded protein: CASSSGQFSTDTQYF.

The gene calls are TRBV21-1 and TRBJ2-7; the table's D call of TRBD2 was not tested on the DNA. TRBV21-1 is labeled a pseudogene. The CDR3 contains 14 residues. In nucleotides, the CDR3 is TGTGCCAGCAGCAAAGCAGCGTCCCCCAGCGAGCAGTACTTC. Its translation is CASSKAASPSEQYF.

The V and J genes are TRBV6-5 and TRBJ1-1, with TRBD1 identical over 7 bases. The CDR3 has 13 amino acids. V lost 5 bases and J lost 6; bases outside the gene matches: 6. The germline V gene encodes CDR1 MNHEY and CDR2 SVGAGI. The CDR3 here is CASSTYRGAEAFF. The CDR3 region has the DNA TGTGCCAGCAGTACCTACAGGGGCGCTGAAGCTTTCTTT.

The chain is built from TRBV6-5 and TRBJ2-6, with D unresolved. Germline assignment: CDR1 MNHEY and CDR2 SVGAGI. V dropped 6 bases and J dropped 1 base, with 7 bases sitting between them. This CDR3 comprises 14 residues. The CDR3 nucleotides read TGTGCCAGCAGCCCCCCGTCTGGGGCCAACGTCCTGACTTTC. It encodes CASSPPSGANVLTF.

The chain uses TRBV9 and TRBJ1-2; D is undetermined. CDR3 length: 13 amino acids. Germline V lookup: CDR1 SGDLS, CDR2 YYNGEE. V was clipped by 4 bases and J by 0 bases, with 7 bases between them. DNA for the CDR3: TGTGCCAGCAGCTCGACACCTAACTATGGCTACACCTTC. Protein product: CASSSTPNYGYTF.

This sequence joins TRBV6-5 and TRBJ1-4, with D unresolved. With 10 bases removed from V and 10 bases from J, the gap between germline ends came to 19 bases. The CDR3 runs to 13 residues. Per the germline V gene, CDR1 is MNHEY and CDR2 is SVGAGI. The CDR3 DNA follows: TGTGCCATCTTGGGTTCTGGCGGTCGAAAACTGTTTTTT. Amino acid sequence: CAILGSGGRKLFF.

The gene calls are TRBV5-1 and TRBJ1-4, with 7 nucleotides matching TRBD1. CDR1 is SGHRS, CDR2 YFSETQ, per germline. V dropped 4 bases and J dropped 8; count of bases not matched to a gene: 5. CDR3 size: 13 residues. CDR3 sequence: CASSQGQAEKLFF. In nucleotides, the CDR3 is TGCGCCAGCAGCCAAGGACAGGCGGAAAAACTGTTTTTT.